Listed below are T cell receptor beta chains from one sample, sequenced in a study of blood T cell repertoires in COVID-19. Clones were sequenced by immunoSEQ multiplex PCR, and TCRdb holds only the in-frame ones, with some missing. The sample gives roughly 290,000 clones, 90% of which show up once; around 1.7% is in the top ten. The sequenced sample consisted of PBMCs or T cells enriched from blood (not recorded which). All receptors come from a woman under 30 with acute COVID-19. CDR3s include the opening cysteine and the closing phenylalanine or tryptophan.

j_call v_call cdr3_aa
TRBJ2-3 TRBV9 CASSVGTSGPYTQYF
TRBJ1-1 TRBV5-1 CASRPDRGIMNTEAFF
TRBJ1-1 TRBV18 CASSPQRGSSTEAFF
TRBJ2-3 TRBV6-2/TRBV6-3 CASSKGLETQYF
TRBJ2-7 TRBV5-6 CASSYGTAQYEQYF
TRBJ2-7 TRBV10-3 CAIGTGDEQYF
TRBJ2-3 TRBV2 CASRKVGLAGANTDTQYF
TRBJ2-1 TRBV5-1 CASKLTQGFNSEQFF
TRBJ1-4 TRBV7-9 CASSRRGAGSPNEKLFF
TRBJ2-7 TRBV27 CASRGQHPEQYF
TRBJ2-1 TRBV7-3 CASSPRDRGLAGGIYNEQFF
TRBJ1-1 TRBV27 CASSLTGGMGTEAFF
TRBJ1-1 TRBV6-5 CASSYSSGFEAFF
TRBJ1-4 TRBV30 CAWSSTGSSVLFF
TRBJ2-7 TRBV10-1 CASSESRFRGARF
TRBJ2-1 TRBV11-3 CASSVSPSGRYNRNEQFF
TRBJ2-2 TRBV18 CASSPGQGSTGELFF
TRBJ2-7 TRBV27 CASRQGPLYEQYF
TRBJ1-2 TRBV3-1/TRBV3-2 CASSQGTVNNYGYTF
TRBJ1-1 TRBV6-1 CASSEGSTTEAFF
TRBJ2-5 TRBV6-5 CASRPGLARETQYF
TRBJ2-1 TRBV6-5 CASRPFGRGGNEQFF
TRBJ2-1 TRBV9 CASSAGGGARREQFF
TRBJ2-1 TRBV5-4 CASSLVSGRAQPNEQFF
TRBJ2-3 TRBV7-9 CASSLASSTDTQYF